Given below is one T cell receptor beta chain in context. Its antigen is currently unknown. Between the trimmed V and J ends, which lost 2 bases and 2 bases, there was a span of 11 bases. This CDR3 has 15 residues. Germline lookup yields CDR1 ENHRY and CDR2 SYGVKD. The data originate from a study of response to subunit inactivated influenza vaccine. TCRdb itself ran the RT-PCR reads through MiXCR, one entry per CDR3 protein. The sample shows 650,000 or so distinct CDR3 sequences, 11% to 15% of them seen only once. Whole-study findings and limits: The authors offered the suggestion that each seasonal influenza vaccination recruits few new T cells.

The chain employs TRBV10-3 and TRBJ2-3; D ambiguous. The sequence derives from a man between 50 and 59 years old who received an inactivated influenza vaccine. Source: PBMCs from blood, taken roughly 15 days before vaccination. The CDR3 sequence: CAISEEREPTDTQYF. The CDR3 bases are TGTGCCATCAGTGAGGAAAGGGAACCCACAGATACGCAGTATTTT.